This record looks at one TCR beta chain sequence and its context. The data derive from a study of blood T cell repertoires in COVID-19. Study details: The United States, Italy and Spain were the sources of the acute and convalescent COVID-19 samples.

Enrolled through a virtual design, the participants were between about 18 and 100 years of age and came from under 30 US areas. Donors were grouped by their self-reported clinical history. There are 16 residues in the CDR3. CDR1 is KGHDR and CDR2 is SFDVKD in the germline V gene. V shed 3 bases and J 6 bases; nucleotides not matched to a gene: 10. Clones were read by immunoSEQ multiplex PCR, and TCRdb kept only the in-frame ones, dropping some. The table shows 150,000 to 200,000 clones, with more than 75% occurring only once. The chain has TRBV24-1 and TRBJ1-5; 7 positions agree with TRBD1. The receptor was isolated from a woman aged 45-65 years with acute COVID-19. Sequenced material: PBMCs or T cells enriched from blood (not recorded which). The CDR3, as DNA: TGTGCCACCAGTGATCCGACGACAGGGATGAGTCAGCCCCAGCATTTT. Encoded protein: CATSDPTTGMSQPQHF.